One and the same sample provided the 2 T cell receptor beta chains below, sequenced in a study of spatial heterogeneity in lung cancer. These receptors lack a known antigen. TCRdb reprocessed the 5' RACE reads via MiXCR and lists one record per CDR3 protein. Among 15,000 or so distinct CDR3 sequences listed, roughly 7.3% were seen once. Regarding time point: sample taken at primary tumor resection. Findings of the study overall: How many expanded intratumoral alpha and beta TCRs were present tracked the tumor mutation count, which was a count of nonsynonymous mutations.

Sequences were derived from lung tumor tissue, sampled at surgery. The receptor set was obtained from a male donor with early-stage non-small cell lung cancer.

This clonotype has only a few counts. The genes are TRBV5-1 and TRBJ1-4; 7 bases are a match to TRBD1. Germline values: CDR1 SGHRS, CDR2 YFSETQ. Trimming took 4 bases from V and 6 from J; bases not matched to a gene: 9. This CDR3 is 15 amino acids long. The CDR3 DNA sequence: TGCGCCAGCAGCAGGGGACAGCCGCCCGATGAAAAACTGTTTTTT. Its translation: CASSRGQPPDEKLFF. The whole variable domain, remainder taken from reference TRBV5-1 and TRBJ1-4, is KAGVTQTPRYLIKTRGQQVTLSCSPISGHRSVSWYQQTPGQGLQFLFEYFSETQRNKGNFPGRFSGRQFSNSRSEMNVSTLELGDSALYLCASSRGQPPDEKLFFGSGTQLSVL.

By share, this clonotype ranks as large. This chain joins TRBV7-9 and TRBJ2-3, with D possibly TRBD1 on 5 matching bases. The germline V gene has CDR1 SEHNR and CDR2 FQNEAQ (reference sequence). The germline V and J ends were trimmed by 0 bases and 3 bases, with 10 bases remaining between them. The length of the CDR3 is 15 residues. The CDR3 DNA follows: TGTGCCAGCAGCTTAGCGGGGCTCGAAACAGATACGCAGTATTTT. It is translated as CASSLAGLETDTQYF.